The entry below gives a single T cell receptor beta chain sequence along with its context. The TCR beta repertoire was assessed by survey-level immunoSEQ sequencing. Method: immunoSEQ multiplex PCR; TCRdb's copy keeps in-frame clones and lacks some. Here the sample spans 40,000 to 55,000 clones, approximately 95% being singletons. What was sequenced was PBMCs. The TCR comes from a man aged 40-55 years with rheumatoid arthritis.

CDR3: CASSPSTGYPDTQYF. The CDR3 DNA reads as TGTGCCAGCAGCCCCTCGACAGGGTACCCGGATACGCAGTATTTT. This chain uses TRBV7-8 with TRBJ2-3, with 7 bases aligning to TRBD1. The junction had 11 bases not matched to a gene; V was cut back by 5 bases and J by 6 bases. The CDR3 loop spans 15 amino acids. Germline V gene lookup returns CDR1 SGHVS and CDR2 FQNEAQ. The full variable domain, completed using reference TRBV7-8 and TRBJ2-3, is GAGVSQSPRYKVAKRGQDVALRCDPISGHVSLFWYQQALGQGPEFLTYFQNEAQLDKSGLPSDRFFAERPEGSVSTLKIQRTQQEDSAVYLCASSPSTGYPDTQYFGPGTRLTVL.